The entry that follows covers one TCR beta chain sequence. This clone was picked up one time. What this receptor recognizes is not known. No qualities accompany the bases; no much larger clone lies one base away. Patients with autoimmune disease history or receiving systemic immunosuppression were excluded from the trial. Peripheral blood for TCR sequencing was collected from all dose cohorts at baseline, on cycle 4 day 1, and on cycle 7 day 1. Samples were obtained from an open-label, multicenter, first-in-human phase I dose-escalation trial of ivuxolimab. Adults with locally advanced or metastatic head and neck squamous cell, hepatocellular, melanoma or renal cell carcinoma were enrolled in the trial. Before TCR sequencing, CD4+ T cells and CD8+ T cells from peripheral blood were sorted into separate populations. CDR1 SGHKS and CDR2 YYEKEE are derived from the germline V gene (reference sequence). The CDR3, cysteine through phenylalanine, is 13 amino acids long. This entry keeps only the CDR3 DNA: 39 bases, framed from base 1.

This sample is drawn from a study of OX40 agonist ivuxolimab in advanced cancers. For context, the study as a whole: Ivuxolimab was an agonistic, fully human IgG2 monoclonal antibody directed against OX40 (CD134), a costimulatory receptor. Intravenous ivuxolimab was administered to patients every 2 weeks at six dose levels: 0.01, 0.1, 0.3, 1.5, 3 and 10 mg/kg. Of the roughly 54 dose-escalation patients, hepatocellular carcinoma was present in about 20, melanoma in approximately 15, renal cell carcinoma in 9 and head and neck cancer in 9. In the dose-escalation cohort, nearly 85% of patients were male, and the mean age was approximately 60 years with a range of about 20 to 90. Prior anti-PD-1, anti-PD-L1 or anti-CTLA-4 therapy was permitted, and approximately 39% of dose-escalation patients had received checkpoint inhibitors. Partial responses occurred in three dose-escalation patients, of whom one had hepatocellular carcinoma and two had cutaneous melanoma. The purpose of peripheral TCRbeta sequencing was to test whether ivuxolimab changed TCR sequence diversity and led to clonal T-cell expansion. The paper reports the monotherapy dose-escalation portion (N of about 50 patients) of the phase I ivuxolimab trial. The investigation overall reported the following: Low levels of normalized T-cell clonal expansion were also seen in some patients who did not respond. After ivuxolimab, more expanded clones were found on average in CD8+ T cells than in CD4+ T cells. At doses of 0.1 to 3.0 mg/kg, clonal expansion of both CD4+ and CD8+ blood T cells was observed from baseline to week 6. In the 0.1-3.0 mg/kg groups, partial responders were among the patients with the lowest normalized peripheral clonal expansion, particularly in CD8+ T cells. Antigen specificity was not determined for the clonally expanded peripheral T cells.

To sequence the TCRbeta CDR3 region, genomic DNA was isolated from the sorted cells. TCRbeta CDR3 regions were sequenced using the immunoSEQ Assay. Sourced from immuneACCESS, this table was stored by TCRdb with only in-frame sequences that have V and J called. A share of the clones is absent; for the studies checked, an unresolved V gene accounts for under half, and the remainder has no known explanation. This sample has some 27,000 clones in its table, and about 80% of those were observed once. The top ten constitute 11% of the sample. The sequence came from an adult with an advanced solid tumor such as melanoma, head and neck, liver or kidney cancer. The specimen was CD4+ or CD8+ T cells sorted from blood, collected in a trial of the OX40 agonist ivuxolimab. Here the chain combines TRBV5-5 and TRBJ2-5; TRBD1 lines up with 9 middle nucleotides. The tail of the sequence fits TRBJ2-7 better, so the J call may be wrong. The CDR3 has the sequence CASSSTGGGEQYF. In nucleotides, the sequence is TGTGCCAGCAGTTCGACAGGGGGAGGCGAGCAGTACTTC.